This T cell receptor (beta chain) was observed in a study of blood T cell repertoires in COVID-19. The overall study: The samples span acute and convalescent COVID-19 from the United States, Italy and Spain. PBMCs, B-cell-depleted T cells, or T cells provided the cDNA or gDNA that made up the material.

Trimming took off 6 bases at V and 2 bases at J, with 16 bases between the two ends. The CDR3 sequence is 15 residues long. Germline V CDR1 and CDR2: SEHNR, FQNEAQ (reference sequence). Per the study methods: Nucleated cell counts were estimated from reference gene primer amplification. Method: immunoSEQ multiplex PCR; TCRdb's copy keeps in-frame clones and lacks some. V and J calls and clone size are those listed in that table; D and trimming were worked out from the DNA. This sample has about 100,000 clones; more than 75% occur once, and the top ten carry around 10%. The sample taken for sequencing was peripheral blood. The chain carries TRBV7-9 and TRBJ1-2; TRBD1 might be the D (5 bases). The receptor was isolated from a woman aged 25-40 years with acute or convalescent COVID-19. In DNA, the CDR3 is TGTGCCAGCAGTTCCACAGGATGGGGCAACTATGGCTACACCTTC. Translated: CASSSTGWGNYGYTF. The full variable domain, its missing parts supplied by reference TRBV7-9 and TRBJ1-2, is DTGVSQNPRHKITKRGQNVTFRCDPISEHNRLYWYRQTLGQGPEFLTYFQNEAQLEKSRLLSDRFSAERPKGSFSTLEIQRTEQGDSAMYLCASSSTGWGNYGYTFGSGTRLTVV.